This TCR beta chain was observed in a study of blood T cells in healthy people across ages. The V gene's germline CDR1 is MNHEY and CDR2 SVGAGI. V lost 8 bases to trimming and J lost 11 bases, with 24 bases between them. The CDR3 loop spans 14 amino acids. As to this clonotype: It may be a read error: a sequence one base away is much more abundant.

Primers used in a second PCR of roughly 7 to 12 cycles were a sample-barcoded 5' primer and a J-beta primer mix. Researchers report that a template-switch adaptor with 12 random nucleotides tagged each cDNA molecule. TCRdb fed the 5' RACE reads into MiXCR, producing one record per CDR3 protein. The table records more than 800,000 distinct CDR3 sequences, less than 35% of them present only once. This TCR was recovered from an elderly woman in good health. Sequencing input: blood. J is TRBJ2-5 and V is TRBV6-5; a possible D gene is TRBD1 (6 bases). The CDR3 DNA is TGTGCCAGCCCAGGGGCCACACGGTGGGATGAGCAGTACTTC. It yields the protein CASPGATRWDEQYF.